This T cell receptor beta chain was sequenced for a study of naive and memory T cell subsets. Broader study findings: Both skin biopsy types reportedly yielded TCRs, tuberculin sites far more. Tuberculin site TCR excess was interpreted as type IV hypersensitivity infiltration.

Indicated treatment: skin biopsy from PPD injection site in Mantoux-positive individual. Unsorted total RNA, 1 to 1000 ng, was DNase treated before reverse transcription. Skin biopsies came from PPD injection sites in Mantoux-positive individuals. V was trimmed by 4 bases and J by 0 bases, leaving 13 bases between them. This CDR3 has 15 amino acids. CDR1 is SGHKS, CDR2 YYEKEE, per germline (reference sequence). This clonotype was detected only a few times. Its specificity is not known. Blood and skin TCR RNA was reverse transcribed with alpha and beta constant primers. Amplification of ligated cDNA took four PCR rounds with SP2 and nested alpha and beta constant primers. TCRdb re-called the UMI-ligation and nested PCR reads with MiXCR, one entry per CDR3 protein. There are fewer than 20,000 distinct CDR3 sequences in the sample; roughly 9% occur only once, and almost 7% lies in the top ten.

Here the sequenced sample was skin, taken from a tuberculin skin test site. The TCR sequence derives from an adult in good health. The chain carries TRBV5-5 and TRBJ1-1, with D unclear. The CDR3 sequence: CASSPEFAMNTEAFF. CDR3 in DNA: TGTGCCAGCAGCCCAGAATTTGCTATGAACACTGAAGCTTTCTTT.